Listed below are T cell receptor beta chains from one sample, sequenced in a study of T cell repertoires in cytomegalovirus infection. TCRdb reanalysed the reads using MiXCR and keeps one entry per CDR3 protein. The profile shows 200,000 or so distinct CDR3 sequences, under 30% of them singletons. The specimen sequenced was PBMCs. The receptors come from a human donor in good health (CMV status not recorded). Some clones in this sample may be carry-over from other donors' samples. The CDR3 runs from the conserved cysteine through the conserved F or W. A D gene is named only where the DNA matches it firmly. Only part of the rows carry a size: once, few, many, or a class if the clone is expanded.

J | D | V | size | CDR3 | DNA
TRBJ1-1 | - | TRBV11-1 | few | CASTLISGVNTEAFF | TGTGCCAGCACCCTGATATCCGGCGTGAACACTGAAGCTTTCTTT
TRBJ1-1 | - | TRBV5-1 | few | CASSRGGDGDTEAFF | TGCGCCAGCAGCCGTGGAGGGGACGGGGACACTGAAGCTTTCTTT
TRBJ2-7 | TRBD2 | TRBV20-1 | - | CSARGLAGGTYEQYF | TGCAGTGCGCGGGGACTAGCGGGGGGGACCTACGAGCAGTACTTC
TRBJ1-1 | TRBD1 | TRBV7-2 | - | CASSQHRGLGTEAFF | TGTGCCAGCAGCCAGCACAGGGGCCTCGGGACTGAAGCTTTCTTT
TRBJ1-2 | - | TRBV2 | - | CASTTADRDYGYTF | TGTGCCAGCACCACCGCCGACAGAGACTATGGCTACACCTTC
TRBJ2-3 | - | TRBV7-8 | many | CASMQGPSTDTQYF | TGTGCCAGCATGCAGGGACCGAGCACAGATACGCAGTATTTT
TRBJ1-1 | - | TRBV11-1 | - | CASSPGGYGTSLITAFF | TGTGCCAGCAGCCCCGGCGGCTACGGGACATCGCTAATAACAGCTTTCTTT
TRBJ1-2 | - | TRBV20-1 | - | CSARDGSGGYGYTF | TGCAGTGCTAGAGATGGGTCCGGGGGCTATGGCTACACCTTC
TRBJ2-7 | - | TRBV11-2 | many | CASSLQGPFEQYF | TGTGCCAGCAGCTTACAGGGACCGTTCGAGCAGTACTTC
TRBJ2-1 | - | TRBV6-2/TRBV6-3 | many | CASEEGAQDEQFF | TGTGCCAGCGAAGAAGGGGCCCAGGATGAGCAGTTCTTC
TRBJ1-1 | - | TRBV29-1 | - | CSADLRGYTEAFF | TGCAGCGCTGACCTGCGCGGATACACTGAAGCTTTCTTT
TRBJ2-1 | - | TRBV11-3 | once | CASSQGSSNEQFF | TGTGCCAGCAGCCAGGGGTCCAGTAATGAGCAGTTCTTC
TRBJ2-3 | - | TRBV7-2 | many | CASSLEDTQYF | TGTGCCAGCAGCTTAGAGGATACGCAGTATTTT
TRBJ2-1 | TRBD1 | TRBV12-3/TRBV12-4 | once | CASTHRGEQFF | TGTGCCAGCACCCACAGGGGGGAGCAGTTCTTC
TRBJ1-6 | - | TRBV5-1 | - | CASSLSELNNSPLHF | TGCGCCAGCAGCTTGTCCGAGTTGAATAATTCACCCCTCCACTTT
TRBJ2-1 | - | TRBV7-9 | - | CASSLSVGGSYNEQFF | TGTGCCAGCAGCCTTAGTGTCGGAGGCTCCTACAATGAGCAGTTCTTC
TRBJ1-1 | - | TRBV5-4 | - | CASATGLQSTEAFF | TGTGCCAGCGCCACTGGACTTCAAAGCACTGAAGCTTTCTTT
TRBJ2-3 | - | TRBV2 | - | CASRVQGDTQYF | TGTGCCAGCAGGGTACAAGGAGATACGCAGTATTTT
TRBJ2-5 | - | TRBV29-1 | few | CSVDEGLETQYF | TGCAGCGTTGATGAAGGGTTAGAGACCCAGTACTTC
TRBJ1-1 | - | TRBV19 | few | CASTGGLDTEAFF | TGTGCCAGTACCGGAGGGCTGGACACTGAAGCTTTCTTT
TRBJ1-6 | TRBD1 | TRBV7-2 | few | CASSPGQRTYNSPLHF | TGTGCCAGCAGCCCGGGACAGAGGACCTATAATTCACCCCTCCACTTT
TRBJ1-5 | - | TRBV6-5 | - | CASTAGVTQPQHF | TGTGCCAGCACCGCAGGGGTGACCCAGCCCCAGCATTTT
TRBJ1-1 | - | TRBV6-6 | few | CASSYGRNTEAFF | TGTGCCAGCAGTTACGGGAGGAACACTGAAGCTTTCTTT
TRBJ1-2 | - | TRBV7-6 | - | CASSLYEGYTF | TGTGCCAGCAGCTTATATGAAGGCTACACCTTC
TRBJ1-4 | - | TRBV2 | - | CASSEGEKLFF | TGTGCCAGCAGTGAGGGTGAAAAACTGTTTTTT